Shown below are 18 T cell receptor beta chains from a single sample sequenced in a study of blood T cell repertoires in COVID-19. Generated by immunoSEQ multiplex PCR, the TCRdb table keeps only in-frame clones and is missing some. The sample lists some 150,000 clones; around 85% were seen once. The sample comprised peripheral blood. These receptors were collected from a woman in her sixties with COVID-19, enrolled during active disease.

The V call is TRBV27, the J call TRBJ2-1; D call uncertain. The CDR3 runs to 15 residues. Germline CDR1 and CDR2: MNHEY and SMNVEV (reference sequence). V was trimmed by 6 bases and J by 0 bases, leaving 12 bases between them. CDR3 amino acids: CASSLDPSSYNEQFF. The CDR3, as DNA: TGTGCCAGCAGCCTAGACCCGAGCTCCTACAATGAGCAGTTCTTC.

In this sample, this clone turned up a few times. The genes are TRBV4-2 and TRBJ1-1; no firm D call. V was shortened by 3 bases and J by 4 bases, with 9 bases between the two germline ends. Germline values: CDR1 LGHNA, CDR2 YNFKEQ. This CDR3 spans 13 amino acids. CDR3 sequence reads: CASSHLQITEAFF. DNA of the CDR3: TGTGCCAGCAGCCACTTACAAATCACTGAAGCTTTCTTT.

This clone was counted between two and nine times. The chain employs TRBV12-3 or TRBV12-4 and TRBJ1-5, with 11 nucleotides matching TRBD1. J lost 6 bases, V lost 8 bases, and 3 bases had no gene match. The CDR3 is 13 amino acids. The CDR3 is CASGQGAIQPQHF. In DNA form, the CDR3 reads TGTGCCAGCGGACAGGGGGCTATTCAGCCCCAGCATTTT.

The sample holds a few counts of this clone. V is TRBV4-2 and J is TRBJ1-5; 10 positions agree with TRBD1. The CDR3 length is 18 residues. J lost 6 bases, V lost 0 bases, and 11 bases had no gene match. In germline, CDR1 is LGHNA, CDR2 YNFKEQ. The CDR3 is CASSQDVSSGQGPQPQHF. The CDR3 DNA sequence: TGTGCCAGCAGCCAAGACGTGAGTTCGGGACAGGGGCCTCAGCCCCAGCATTTT.

V usage is TRBV5-1 and J usage is TRBJ2-7, with TRBD1 identical over 7 bases. Per the germline V gene, CDR1 is SGHRS and CDR2 is YFSETQ. The CDR3 consists of 14 residues. After removal of 4 bases from V and 5 bases from J, the junction contained 9 bases not matched to a gene. The CDR3 sequence is CASSPDRVPDEQYF. The CDR3 coding sequence is TGCGCCAGCAGCCCAGACAGGGTACCGGACGAGCAGTACTTC.

As DNA, the CDR3 is TGTGCCAGTGCCCGGGACAGGGACAACGAGCAGTACTTC. Translating gives CASARDRDNEQYF. The J gene is TRBJ2-7, the V gene TRBV19; TRBD1 matches at 9 bases. The V gene end was trimmed by 8 bases and the J gene end by 5 bases; junction bases not matched to a gene: 7. CDR1 is LNHDA and CDR2 is SQIVND in the germline V gene (reference sequence). CDR3 length: 13 amino acids.

V and J are TRBV15 and TRBJ1-3; D gene unclear. There are 16 residues in the CDR3. The germline gives CDR1 LNHNV, CDR2 YYDKDF (reference sequence). V lost 2 bases, J lost 1 base, and 12 bases lay in between. CDR3 loop: CATSRTAPGSGNTIYF. CDR3 DNA: TGTGCCACCAGCAGAACAGCTCCGGGATCTGGAAACACCATATATTTT.

V and J are TRBV11-2 and TRBJ1-4; possibly TRBD1 for D (6 bases). Germline V gene data show CDR1 as SGHAT and CDR2 as FQNNGV. This CDR3 is built from 16 residues. V dropped 3 bases and J dropped 7 bases, with 18 bases sitting between them. CDR3 sequence reads: CASSFRLLGAGEKLFF. The CDR3, as DNA: TGTGCCAGCAGCTTTCGACTGTTGGGGGCCGGTGAAAAACTGTTTTTT. The full variable domain, rest sourced from reference TRBV11-2 and TRBJ1-4, is EAGVAQSPRYKIIEKRQSVAFWCNPISGHATLYWYQQILGQGPKLLIQFQNNGVVDDSQLPKDRFSAERLKGVDSTLKIQPAKLEDSAVYLCASSFRLLGAGEKLFFGSGTQLSVL.

The J gene is TRBJ2-6, the V gene TRBV27, with D unclear. The V and J ends lost 8 bases and 0 bases respectively, with 8 bases between them. Germline lookup yields CDR1 MNHEY and CDR2 SMNVEV (reference sequence). This CDR3 contains 14 residues. The CDR3 nucleotides read TGTGCCAGCGCCGTGAGCTCTGGGGCCAACGTCCTGACTTTC. Protein product: CASAVSSGANVLTF.

This clone has just one count. The chain carries TRBV25-1 and TRBJ2-5, with D possibly TRBD2 on 6 matching bases. Trimming took off 4 bases at V and 4 bases at J, with 13 bases between the two ends. CDR3 length equals 14 residues. Germline CDR1 is MGHDK and CDR2 is SYGVNS. CDR3 in amino acids: CASSGRTMGETQYF. The CDR3 nucleotides are TGTGCCAGCAGTGGACGGACTATGGGAGAGACCCAGTACTTC.

This chain links TRBV4-1 with TRBJ2-1, with 14 bases lining up with TRBD2. V was clipped by 0 bases and J by 9 bases; unmatched bases: 4. The CDR3 is made up of 16 amino acids. Germline loops: CDR1 MGHRA, CDR2 YSYEKL. The CDR3, as DNA: TGCGCCAGCAGCCAAGAGGGACTAGCGGGGGAAGGTGAGCAGTTCTTC. The encoded protein is CASSQEGLAGEGEQFF.

This CDR3 is CASSQESYRGIYEQYF. The CDR3 nucleotides are TGTGCCAGCAGCCAAGAATCCTATAGGGGGATCTACGAGCAGTACTTC. This chain uses TRBV14 with TRBJ2-7; tentatively, D is TRBD1 (6 bases). Germline V gives CDR1 SGHDN, CDR2 FVKESK. Trimming took 0 bases from V and 3 from J, leaving 15 bases between them. CDR3 size: 16 residues.

This chain uses TRBV18 with TRBJ2-5; 10 bases align to TRBD2. Germline V lookup: CDR1 KGHSH, CDR2 LQKENI. Trimming cost V 4 bases and J 2 bases; bases outside gene matches: 4. The CDR3 is 15 residues long. CDR3 region: CASSRTSGRQETQYF. CDR3 DNA: TGTGCCAGCTCACGGACTAGCGGTCGGCAAGAGACCCAGTACTTC.

The chain carries TRBV6-5 and TRBJ2-5; 8 bases align to TRBD2. Trimming at V came to 2 bases and at J to 6 bases, leaving 2 bases not matched to a gene. The germline V gene encodes CDR1 MNHEY and CDR2 SVGAGI. The CDR3 covers 13 residues. Here the CDR3 reads CASSYGGGKTQYF. CDR3 coding DNA: TGTGCCAGCAGTTACGGCGGGGGGAAGACCCAGTACTTC.

This clone showed up just once. V and J are TRBV3-1 (or the pseudogene TRBV3-2) and TRBJ2-7, with D perhaps TRBD1 (5 bases). The V and J ends lost 3 bases and 10 bases respectively, with 16 bases between them. Germline-derived CDR1 and CDR2 are LGHDT and YNNKEL (reference sequence). The CDR3 has 13 amino acids. The CDR3 region is CASSQTEGARQYF. As DNA, the CDR3 is TGTGCCAGCAGCCAGACAGAAGGGGCGAGACAGTACTTC.

V and J are TRBV7-3 and TRBJ2-7; no definite D call. V shed 2 bases and J shed 0 bases, with 8 bases lying between them. Germline CDR1 is SGHTA and CDR2 is FQGTGA. The CDR3 spans 14 residues. The CDR3 reads CASSLSGSSYEQYF. The CDR3, as DNA: TGTGCCAGCAGCTTATCTGGTAGCTCCTACGAGCAGTACTTC.

The chain links TRBV2 to TRBJ2-7, with TRBD2 identical over 8 bases. The germline V gene has CDR1 SNHLY and CDR2 FYNNEI. This CDR3 has 15 residues. The V and J ends lost 4 bases and 1 base, in that order; junction bases with no gene match: 6. CDR3 region: CASSGPGLGSYEQYF. The CDR3 DNA is TGTGCCAGCAGTGGTCCGGGACTAGGATCCTACGAGCAGTACTTC.

The CDR3 sequence is CASSLGGTLNTEAFF. In DNA, the CDR3 is TGTGCCAGCTCACTAGGAGGTACCCTGAACACTGAAGCTTTCTTT. V and J are TRBV18 and TRBJ1-1; D unresolved. The CDR3 consists of 15 residues. Germline CDR1 is KGHSH and CDR2 is LQKENI. The V and J ends lost 4 bases and 0 bases respectively, with 12 bases between them.